The source of this TCR beta chain is a study of identical twins. The study's findings and limits: Conclusions came from cross-sectional statistical analysis, not from following the same donors. Within cord blood, abundant beta clonotypes carried fewer insertions, but memory repertoires showed no such trend. Monozygotic twin pairs showed more out-of-frame TCR alpha sharing than models estimated.

Healthy Caucasians were all of the donors. In this sample, this clonotype turned up a few times. Its antigen is unidentified. Germline V lookup: CDR1 KGHSH, CDR2 LQKENI. Trimming cost V 1 base and J 5 bases, with 12 bases left between them. The CDR3 covers 14 residues. From the 5' RACE reads, TCRdb called clonotypes with MiXCR, one entry per CDR3 protein. The sample includes fewer than 250,000 distinct CDR3 sequences, about 7.5% of them seen just once. The same sample was also studied in work on yellow fever vaccine responses in identical twins.

Sequenced: memory (CD45RO+) T cells sorted from blood. This receptor was taken from a young woman in good health. The chain couples TRBV18 to TRBJ2-7; D is possibly TRBD1 or TRBD2 (5 bases each). DNA for the CDR3: TGTGCCAGCTCACCACGGGGGTCGGAAAACGAGCAGTACTTC. Translation gives CASSPRGSENEQYF. The full variable domain, rest sourced from reference TRBV18 and TRBJ2-7, is NAGVMQNPRHLVRRRGQEARLRCSPMKGHSHVYWYRQLPEEGLKFMVYLQKENIIDESGMPKERFSAEFPKEGPSILRIQQVVRGDSAAYFCASSPRGSENEQYFGPGTRLTVT.